This TCR beta chain was recovered during a study of cytomegalovirus exposure and HLA in healthy donors. Across the whole study: Of all 360 or so donors who were genotyped, roughly 85% belonged to the Caucasian-associated ancestry cluster.

A few counts support this clone. Antigen specificity is unknown. PCR primers comprised 60 Vbeta and 13 Jbeta primers. Only in-frame clones appear in the TCRdb table, and some are missing; sequencing was by immunoSEQ multiplex PCR. This sample yields 100,000 to 120,000 clones, of which around 75% are seen a single time; 6.9% belongs to the top ten. Germline V gene sequence: CDR1 SGHRS, CDR2 YFSETQ. V was trimmed by 4 bases and J by 1 base, leaving 5 bases between them. The CDR3 runs 12 residues. Study results and caveats: Fewer than 20,000 TCR beta sequences were associated with HLA alleles at 0.05 false discovery rate in a later analysis.

The source material was PBMCs. The rearrangement joins TRBV5-1 to TRBJ2-5; D uncertain. This TCR derives from a man aged 30-40 years in good health and CMV-seropositive. The CDR3 DNA sequence: TGCGCCAGCAGCCCTGTCCAAGAGACCCAGTACTTC. This sequence encodes CASSPVQETQYF.